The rows below give T cell receptor beta chains drawn from one sample of a study of blood T cell repertoires in COVID-19. Method: immunoSEQ multiplex PCR; TCRdb's copy keeps in-frame clones and lacks some. The sample holds roughly 55,000 clones, approximately 80% seen once. Sequencing was done on a sample of peripheral blood. The receptors here all came from a man older than 75 with acute or convalescent COVID-19. Each CDR3 is given with its conserved first and last residue. Fields, in order: V gene, clone size, D gene, J gene, CDR3 DNA, CDR3 protein. D genes are given only for firm matches. Size is omitted from some rows. Given values are once, few, many or a class for expanded clones.

TRBV6-1,NA,TRBD1,TRBJ1-3,TGTGCCAGCACCACGACAGGGACTGGAAACACCATATATTTT,CASTTTGTGNTIYF
TRBV28,NA,TRBD1,TRBJ1-5,TGTGCCAGCAGTTCCTTAGGACAGGGGGTCGGTCAGCCCCAGCATTTT,CASSSLGQGVGQPQHF
TRBV5-1,few,NA,TRBJ1-5,TGCGCCAGCACTCCCGGCGGGGAGAGCAATCAGCCCCAGCATTTT,CASTPGGESNQPQHF
TRBV10-3,NA,TRBD1,TRBJ1-4,TGTGCCATCAGTGGACAGGGGTCGGAAAAACTGTTTTTT,CAISGQGSEKLFF
TRBV27,NA,NA,TRBJ1-1,TGTGCCAGCAGTCCCAGGGGTATGAACACTGAAGCTTTCTTT,CASSPRGMNTEAFF
TRBV5-6,NA,NA,TRBJ2-1,TGTGCCAGCAGCTTGGAGGCGGGCGGATATACTATCAATGAGCAGTTCTTC,CASSLEAGGYTINEQFF
TRBV7-9,few,NA,TRBJ2-3,TGTGCCAGCAGCTTAGTCGGCACAGATACGCAGTATTTT,CASSLVGTDTQYF
TRBV19,NA,TRBD1,TRBJ2-1,TGTGCCAGTACCGTATACCCCCCGGGACAGATCTACAATGAGCAGTTCTTC,CASTVYPPGQIYNEQFF
TRBV12-3/TRBV12-4,NA,NA,TRBJ1-1,TGTGCCAGCAGTCACTACAGGGCCCTTGAAGCTTTCTTT,CASSHYRALEAFF
TRBV19,NA,NA,TRBJ1-2,TGTGCCAGTAGTAGTCGCTCCCGCAGACTCTATGGCTACACCTTC,CASSSRSRRLYGYTF
TRBV5-1,NA,NA,TRBJ2-5,TGCGCCAGCAGCTTGGAATTGCGGGAGACCCAGTACTTC,CASSLELRETQYF
TRBV27,NA,NA,TRBJ2-7,TGTGCCAGCAGGCGAGGTTTGGGCTACGAGCAGTACTTC,CASRRGLGYEQYF
TRBV5-1,once,NA,TRBJ1-2,TGCGCCAGCAGCTTGAACAGGGACTATGGCTACACCTTC,CASSLNRDYGYTF
TRBV7-2,NA,NA,TRBJ2-3,TGTGCCAGCAGTTCAGGGAACCCCCCAGGTACGCAGTATTTT,CASSSGNPPGTQYF
TRBV27,NA,TRBD1,TRBJ1-6,TGTGCCAGCAGTTCCCGACAGGGGGCTAGTAATAATTCACCCCTCCACTTT,CASSSRQGASNNSPLHF
TRBV5-1,NA,TRBD1,TRBJ1-2,TGCGCCAGCAGAAGCGGACAGGGAGTTAACTATGGCTACACCTTC,CASRSGQGVNYGYTF
TRBV18,NA,NA,TRBJ1-1,TGTGCCAGCTCGGTCGGGGTCTCGTCGAACACTGAAGCTTTCTTT,CASSVGVSSNTEAFF
TRBV19,NA,NA,TRBJ1-5,TGTGCCAGTAGTATGGTCCCACAGGGCCAAGGCAATCAGCCCCAGCATTTT,CASSMVPQGQGNQPQHF
TRBV12-5,NA,TRBD1,TRBJ1-4,TGTGCTAGTGGTCCTGGACAGGTGGCTAATGAAAAACTGTTTTTT,CASGPGQVANEKLFF
TRBV5-1,NA,NA,TRBJ1-6,TGCGCCAGCAGCTTGGCGGGACTCAGTGATTCACCCCTCCACTTT,CASSLAGLSDSPLHF
TRBV9,NA,TRBD2,TRBJ2-3,TGTGCCAGCAGCGGAACTAGCGGGAGTGTCACAGATACGCAGTATTTT,CASSGTSGSVTDTQYF
TRBV9,NA,TRBD2,TRBJ2-2,TGTGCCAGCAGCGTAGTGGCTAGCGGGGGCACCGGGGAGCTGTTTTTT,CASSVVASGGTGELFF
TRBV7-9,NA,TRBD1,TRBJ2-1,TGTGCCAGCAGCGTAAGACAGGGTTCCTACAATGAGCAGTTCTTC,CASSVRQGSYNEQFF
TRBV18,once,TRBD1,TRBJ1-1,TGTGCCAGCTCACCTAGGTCAGGGGGGAACACTGAAGCTTTCTTT,CASSPRSGGNTEAFF